The rows below give T cell receptor beta chains drawn from one sample of a study of blood T cell repertoires in COVID-19. Repertoires were generated with immunoSEQ multiplex PCR, while TCRdb's copy carries only in-frame clones and drops some. Of around 260,000 clones listed, approximately 86% were seen once; the top ten hold under 2%. The sequencing sample was made of peripheral blood. These receptors came from a man aged 25 to 40 with active or convalescent COVID-19. The CDR3 runs from the conserved cysteine through the conserved F or W. The D gene is left open where the match is weak. Size tells how often a clone was seen (once, few, many) or the class of an expanded clone, and some rows leave it out.

j_call: TRBJ1-2; cdr3_length: 16; clone_size: .; v_call: TRBV6-7; d_call: .; cdr3_aa: CASSYSFNHNLGGYTF; cdr3_nt: TGTGCCAGCAGTTACTCGTTTAATCACAATCTTGGTGGCTACACCTTC
j_call: TRBJ2-3; cdr3_length: 14; clone_size: .; v_call: TRBV5-1; d_call: .; cdr3_aa: CASSLNIGTDTQYF; cdr3_nt: TGCGCCAGCAGCCTAAACATCGGGACAGATACGCAGTATTTT
j_call: TRBJ2-3; cdr3_length: 16; clone_size: .; v_call: TRBV5-8; d_call: TRBD2; cdr3_aa: CASSLARAGGADTQYF; cdr3_nt: TGTGCCAGCAGCTTGGCTCGCGCGGGGGGCGCGGATACGCAGTATTTT
j_call: TRBJ2-1; cdr3_length: 14; clone_size: .; v_call: TRBV3-1/TRBV3-2; d_call: TRBD2; cdr3_aa: CASSGLAGGNEQFF; cdr3_nt: TGTGCCAGCAGTGGACTAGCGGGGGGGAATGAGCAGTTCTTC
j_call: TRBJ2-2; cdr3_length: 14; clone_size: .; v_call: TRBV7-8; d_call: .; cdr3_aa: CASSLFSNTGELFF; cdr3_nt: TGTGCCAGCAGCTTATTCTCGAACACCGGGGAGCTGTTTTTT
j_call: TRBJ1-1; cdr3_length: 14; clone_size: .; v_call: TRBV27; d_call: .; cdr3_aa: CASRPRVENTEAFF; cdr3_nt: TGTGCCAGCAGGCCCAGGGTTGAGAACACTGAAGCTTTCTTT
j_call: TRBJ2-7; cdr3_length: 13; clone_size: .; v_call: TRBV12-3/TRBV12-4; d_call: TRBD1; cdr3_aa: CASSRQGTHEQYF; cdr3_nt: TGTGCCAGCAGCCGACAGGGTACCCACGAGCAGTACTTC
j_call: TRBJ1-6; cdr3_length: 14; clone_size: .; v_call: TRBV5-4; d_call: TRBD1; cdr3_aa: CASSNDRGFSPLHF; cdr3_nt: TGTGCCAGCAGCAATGACAGGGGGTTTTCACCCCTCCACTTT
j_call: TRBJ2-7; cdr3_length: 13; clone_size: .; v_call: TRBV9; d_call: .; cdr3_aa: CASSTQSHNEQYF; cdr3_nt: TGTGCCAGCAGCACCCAATCCCACAACGAGCAGTACTTC
j_call: TRBJ2-7; cdr3_length: 13; clone_size: .; v_call: TRBV5-1; d_call: .; cdr3_aa: CASSLARSYEQYF; cdr3_nt: TGCGCCAGCAGCTTAGCGAGGTCCTACGAGCAGTACTTC
j_call: TRBJ1-1; cdr3_length: 12; clone_size: .; v_call: TRBV19; d_call: .; cdr3_aa: CASSMEYTEAFF; cdr3_nt: TGTGCCAGTAGTATGGAGTACACTGAAGCTTTCTTT
j_call: TRBJ2-5; cdr3_length: 16; clone_size: .; v_call: TRBV11-2; d_call: .; cdr3_aa: CASSFRYSGSEETQYF; cdr3_nt: TGTGCCAGCAGCTTTAGGTATAGCGGTTCCGAAGAGACCCAGTACTTC
j_call: TRBJ2-3; cdr3_length: 13; clone_size: .; v_call: TRBV13; d_call: .; cdr3_aa: CASSPSSANTQYF; cdr3_nt: TGTGCCAGCAGCCCCTCTAGCGCAAATACGCAGTATTTT
j_call: TRBJ2-1; cdr3_length: 15; clone_size: .; v_call: TRBV19; d_call: .; cdr3_aa: CASSIDQMAYNEQFF; cdr3_nt: TGTGCCAGTAGTATAGATCAAATGGCTTACAATGAGCAGTTCTTC
j_call: TRBJ1-2; cdr3_length: 14; clone_size: .; v_call: TRBV6-5; d_call: .; cdr3_aa: CASSPNGVNYGYTF; cdr3_nt: TGTGCCAGCAGCCCCAACGGAGTGAACTATGGCTACACCTTC
j_call: TRBJ1-5; cdr3_length: 14; clone_size: .; v_call: TRBV19; d_call: .; cdr3_aa: CASSIRTANQPQHF; cdr3_nt: TGTGCCAGTAGTATCCGTACAGCCAATCAGCCCCAGCATTTT
j_call: TRBJ1-1; cdr3_length: 12; clone_size: .; v_call: TRBV30; d_call: .; cdr3_aa: CAWSVRGTEAFF; cdr3_nt: TGTGCCTGGAGTGTCCGGGGCACTGAAGCTTTCTTT
j_call: TRBJ2-1; cdr3_length: 16; clone_size: .; v_call: TRBV19; d_call: TRBD1; cdr3_aa: CASQGTERPLSNEQFF; cdr3_nt: TGTGCCAGTCAGGGGACAGAGAGACCCCTCAGCAATGAGCAGTTCTTC
j_call: TRBJ1-5; cdr3_length: 15; clone_size: .; v_call: TRBV6-2/TRBV6-3; d_call: TRBD1; cdr3_aa: CASSSTGRNNQPQHF; cdr3_nt: TGTGCCAGCAGTTCGACAGGGAGAAACAATCAGCCCCAGCATTTT
j_call: TRBJ2-6; cdr3_length: 19; clone_size: .; v_call: TRBV5-4; d_call: .; cdr3_aa: CASSLDGATRTSGANVLTF; cdr3_nt: TGTGCCAGCAGCTTGGACGGAGCCACAAGAACATCTGGGGCCAACGTCCTGACTTTC
j_call: TRBJ1-1; cdr3_length: 14; clone_size: .; v_call: TRBV3-1/TRBV3-2; d_call: .; cdr3_aa: CASSQFDMNTEAFF; cdr3_nt: TGTGCCAGCAGCCAATTCGACATGAACACTGAAGCTTTCTTT
j_call: TRBJ2-7; cdr3_length: 15; clone_size: .; v_call: TRBV6-1; d_call: .; cdr3_aa: CASSEWPGISYEQYF; cdr3_nt: TGTGCCAGCAGTGAGTGGCCAGGCATCTCCTACGAGCAGTACTTC
j_call: TRBJ2-5; cdr3_length: 14; clone_size: .; v_call: TRBV6-2/TRBV6-3; d_call: TRBD1; cdr3_aa: CASSYLDRAGTQYF; cdr3_nt: TGTGCCAGCAGTTACTTGGACAGGGCCGGGACCCAGTACTTC
j_call: TRBJ1-1; cdr3_length: 13; clone_size: few; v_call: TRBV7-9; d_call: .; cdr3_aa: CASSFVQDTEAFF; cdr3_nt: TGTGCCAGCAGCTTTGTGCAGGACACTGAAGCTTTCTTT
j_call: TRBJ2-3; cdr3_length: 18; clone_size: once; v_call: TRBV29-1; d_call: TRBD2; cdr3_aa: CSVEDRASGGLSTDTQYF; cdr3_nt: TGCAGCGTTGAAGATAGAGCTAGCGGGGGGCTCTCCACAGATACGCAGTATTTT
j_call: TRBJ1-1; cdr3_length: 15; clone_size: .; v_call: TRBV11-3; d_call: .; cdr3_aa: CASSPTGGSDTEAFF; cdr3_nt: TGTGCCAGCAGCCCAACCGGAGGGTCGGACACTGAAGCTTTCTTT
j_call: TRBJ2-7; cdr3_length: 16; clone_size: .; v_call: TRBV5-6; d_call: .; cdr3_aa: CASSLGVEGELGEQYF; cdr3_nt: TGTGCCAGCAGCTTAGGGGTTGAGGGGGAATTGGGCGAGCAGTACTTC
j_call: TRBJ1-4; cdr3_length: 13; clone_size: .; v_call: TRBV28; d_call: .; cdr3_aa: CATYNRAIEKLFF; cdr3_nt: TGTGCCACCTATAACCGAGCCATTGAAAAACTGTTTTTT
j_call: TRBJ2-1; cdr3_length: 15; clone_size: .; v_call: TRBV15; d_call: .; cdr3_aa: CATSPQPGVYDEQFF; cdr3_nt: TGTGCCACCAGCCCACAGCCCGGGGTTTATGATGAGCAGTTCTTC
j_call: TRBJ1-2; cdr3_length: 13; clone_size: .; v_call: TRBV18; d_call: .; cdr3_aa: CASSSDSFYGYTF; cdr3_nt: TGTGCCAGCTCTTCGGACAGCTTCTATGGCTACACCTTC
j_call: TRBJ2-5; cdr3_length: 15; clone_size: .; v_call: TRBV15; d_call: .; cdr3_aa: CATSRDRRGGVTQYF; cdr3_nt: TGTGCCACCAGCAGAGATCGTAGGGGGGGCGTGACCCAGTACTTC
j_call: TRBJ2-1; cdr3_length: 15; clone_size: .; v_call: TRBV6-5; d_call: .; cdr3_aa: CASSSVKSSYNEQFF; cdr3_nt: TGTGCCAGCAGTTCCGTCAAGAGCTCCTACAATGAGCAGTTCTTC
j_call: TRBJ1-1; cdr3_length: 15; clone_size: once; v_call: TRBV6-6; d_call: .; cdr3_aa: CASSYSGRENYEAFF; cdr3_nt: TGTGCCAGCAGTTACTCGGGACGGGAGAACTATGAAGCTTTCTTT
j_call: TRBJ1-2; cdr3_length: 16; clone_size: .; v_call: TRBV4-3; d_call: .; cdr3_aa: CASSQAFAGRVKGYTF; cdr3_nt: TGCGCCAGCAGCCAAGCGTTCGCGGGTCGTGTAAAAGGCTACACCTTC
j_call: TRBJ1-1; cdr3_length: 15; clone_size: .; v_call: TRBV4-1; d_call: .; cdr3_aa: CASSQDLPPNVVAFF; cdr3_nt: TGCGCCAGCAGCCAAGATCTCCCCCCCAATGTAGTAGCTTTCTTT
j_call: TRBJ1-2; cdr3_length: 17; clone_size: few; v_call: TRBV9; d_call: .; cdr3_aa: CASSGYRGQVGNYGYTF; cdr3_nt: TGTGCCAGCAGCGGATACCGGGGACAAGTGGGAAACTATGGCTACACCTTC
j_call: TRBJ1-1; cdr3_length: 12; clone_size: .; v_call: TRBV3-1/TRBV3-2; d_call: TRBD1; cdr3_aa: CASSDRGRGAFF; cdr3_nt: TGTGCCAGCAGCGACAGGGGGCGCGGAGCTTTCTTT
j_call: TRBJ2-7; cdr3_length: 14; clone_size: .; v_call: TRBV4-3; d_call: .; cdr3_aa: CASSQEVRVFEQYF; cdr3_nt: TGCGCCAGCAGCCAAGAGGTCAGGGTGTTCGAGCAGTACTTC
j_call: TRBJ1-2; cdr3_length: 14; clone_size: .; v_call: TRBV2; d_call: .; cdr3_aa: CASSPGRQAYGYTF; cdr3_nt: TGTGCCAGCAGCCCAGGGAGACAGGCCTATGGCTACACCTTC
j_call: TRBJ2-3; cdr3_length: 12; clone_size: .; v_call: TRBV6-5; d_call: .; cdr3_aa: CASRTKTDTQYF; cdr3_nt: TGTGCCAGCAGGACAAAGACAGATACGCAGTATTTT
j_call: TRBJ1-5; cdr3_length: 15; clone_size: .; v_call: TRBV3-1/TRBV3-2; d_call: TRBD1; cdr3_aa: CASSRSTGAAQPQHF; cdr3_nt: TGTGCCAGCAGCCGATCAACAGGGGCCGCTCAGCCCCAGCATTTT
j_call: TRBJ2-2; cdr3_length: 13; clone_size: .; v_call: TRBV7-6; d_call: .; cdr3_aa: CASSVTNTGELFF; cdr3_nt: TGTGCCAGCAGCGTCACGAACACCGGGGAGCTGTTTTTT
j_call: TRBJ2-7; cdr3_length: 15; clone_size: .; v_call: TRBV10-1; d_call: .; cdr3_aa: CASSAGGTAFYEQYF; cdr3_nt: TGCGCCAGCAGTGCGGGAGGGACAGCCTTCTACGAGCAGTACTTC
j_call: TRBJ2-2; cdr3_length: 13; clone_size: .; v_call: TRBV19; d_call: .; cdr3_aa: CASSMAGTGELFF; cdr3_nt: TGTGCCAGTAGTATGGCGGGCACCGGGGAGCTGTTTTTT
j_call: TRBJ2-5; cdr3_length: 21; clone_size: once; v_call: TRBV3-1/TRBV3-2; d_call: TRBD1; cdr3_aa: CASSQQPTQRDRGGYQETQYF; cdr3_nt: TGTGCCAGCAGCCAGCAACCGACTCAACGAGACAGGGGTGGGTACCAAGAGACCCAGTACTTC
j_call: TRBJ1-1; cdr3_length: 14; clone_size: .; v_call: TRBV7-8; d_call: .; cdr3_aa: CASRRRNMNTEAFF; cdr3_nt: TGTGCCAGCCGTCGGAGAAACATGAACACTGAAGCTTTCTTT
j_call: TRBJ2-3; cdr3_length: 16; clone_size: .; v_call: TRBV7-8; d_call: .; cdr3_aa: CASSPRDWGSTDTQYF; cdr3_nt: TGTGCCAGCAGCCCTCGGGACTGGGGAAGTACAGATACGCAGTATTTT
j_call: TRBJ2-3; cdr3_length: 15; clone_size: .; v_call: TRBV3-1/TRBV3-2; d_call: TRBD1; cdr3_aa: CASSSRDREADTQYF; cdr3_nt: TGTGCCAGCAGCTCGCGGGACAGGGAGGCAGATACGCAGTATTTT
j_call: TRBJ1-1; cdr3_length: 13; clone_size: .; v_call: TRBV19; d_call: .; cdr3_aa: CASSISRAAEAFF; cdr3_nt: TGTGCCAGTAGTATAAGCAGGGCCGCTGAAGCTTTCTTT
j_call: TRBJ2-5; cdr3_length: 14; clone_size: .; v_call: TRBV19; d_call: .; cdr3_aa: CASSQGTSGETQYF; cdr3_nt: TGTGCCAGTAGTCAGGGTACGTCAGGAGAGACCCAGTACTTC
j_call: TRBJ1-4; cdr3_length: 12; clone_size: .; v_call: TRBV9; d_call: .; cdr3_aa: CASSVSGEKLFF; cdr3_nt: TGTGCCAGCAGCGTCTCCGGGGAAAAACTGTTTTTT
j_call: TRBJ2-3; cdr3_length: 15; clone_size: .; v_call: TRBV6-5; d_call: .; cdr3_aa: CASDVRGLNEDTQYF; cdr3_nt: TGTGCCAGCGACGTGAGGGGGTTAAATGAAGATACGCAGTATTTT
j_call: TRBJ2-3; cdr3_length: 14; clone_size: .; v_call: TRBV6-4; d_call: TRBD2; cdr3_aa: CASSGAGGTDTQYF; cdr3_nt: TGTGCCAGCAGTGGAGCGGGGGGCACAGATACGCAGTATTTT
j_call: TRBJ2-1; cdr3_length: 17; clone_size: .; v_call: TRBV9; d_call: TRBD2; cdr3_aa: CASSVGTSGDVYNEQFF; cdr3_nt: TGTGCCAGCAGCGTTGGGACTAGCGGGGACGTCTACAATGAGCAGTTCTTC
j_call: TRBJ2-3; cdr3_length: 15; clone_size: .; v_call: TRBV3-1/TRBV3-2; d_call: TRBD2; cdr3_aa: CASSQLAGRTDTQYF; cdr3_nt: TGTGCCAGCAGCCAACTAGCGGGGCGCACAGATACGCAGTATTTT
j_call: TRBJ1-4; cdr3_length: 15; clone_size: once; v_call: TRBV5-1; d_call: .; cdr3_aa: CASSLADRTNEKLFF; cdr3_nt: TGCGCCAGCAGCTTGGCCGACAGGACAAATGAAAAACTGTTTTTT
j_call: TRBJ2-7; cdr3_length: 13; clone_size: .; v_call: TRBV3-1/TRBV3-2; d_call: TRBD1; cdr3_aa: CASSRTGLDEQYF; cdr3_nt: TGTGCCAGCAGCAGGACAGGGTTGGACGAGCAGTACTTC
j_call: TRBJ2-3; cdr3_length: 22; clone_size: once; v_call: TRBV7-6; d_call: .; cdr3_aa: CASSLINRAFLTYDSSTDTQYF; cdr3_nt: TGTGCCAGCAGCTTAATAAATAGGGCCTTCCTGACGTACGACAGCAGCACAGATACGCAGTATTTT